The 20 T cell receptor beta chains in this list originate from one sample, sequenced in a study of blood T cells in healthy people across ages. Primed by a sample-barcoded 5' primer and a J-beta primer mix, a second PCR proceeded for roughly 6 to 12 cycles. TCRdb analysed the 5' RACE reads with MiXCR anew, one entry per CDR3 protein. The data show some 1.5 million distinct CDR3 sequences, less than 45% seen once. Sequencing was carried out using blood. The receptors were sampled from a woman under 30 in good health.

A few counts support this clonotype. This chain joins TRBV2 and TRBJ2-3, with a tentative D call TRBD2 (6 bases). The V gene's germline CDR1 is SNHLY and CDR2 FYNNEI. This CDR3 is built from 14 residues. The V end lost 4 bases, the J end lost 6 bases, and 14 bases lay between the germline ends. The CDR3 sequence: CASSGFGSGDTQYF. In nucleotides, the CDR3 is TGTGCCAGCAGTGGGTTTGGGAGCGGGGATACGCAGTATTTT.

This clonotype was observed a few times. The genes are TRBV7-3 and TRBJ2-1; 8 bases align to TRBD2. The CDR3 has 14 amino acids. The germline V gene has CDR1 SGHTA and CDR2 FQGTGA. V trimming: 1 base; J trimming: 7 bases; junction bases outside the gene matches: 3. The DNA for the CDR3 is TGTGCCAGCAGCTTAATAGCGGGACTTAATGAGCAGTTCTTC. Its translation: CASSLIAGLNEQFF.

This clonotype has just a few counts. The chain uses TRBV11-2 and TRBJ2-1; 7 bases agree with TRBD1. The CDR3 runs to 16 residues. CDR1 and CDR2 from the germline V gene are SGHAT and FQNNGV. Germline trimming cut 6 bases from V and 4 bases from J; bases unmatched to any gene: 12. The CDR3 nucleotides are TGTGCCAGCAGGAGAGGAAACAGGGGCGTTTACAATGAGCAGTTCTTC. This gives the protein CASRRGNRGVYNEQFF.

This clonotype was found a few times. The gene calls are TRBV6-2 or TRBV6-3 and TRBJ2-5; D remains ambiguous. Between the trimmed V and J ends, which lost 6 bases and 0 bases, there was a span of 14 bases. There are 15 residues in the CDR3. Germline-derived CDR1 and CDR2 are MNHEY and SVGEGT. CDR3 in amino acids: CASSSTQAYQETQYF. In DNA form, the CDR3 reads TGTGCCAGCAGCTCAACACAAGCGTACCAAGAGACCCAGTACTTC.

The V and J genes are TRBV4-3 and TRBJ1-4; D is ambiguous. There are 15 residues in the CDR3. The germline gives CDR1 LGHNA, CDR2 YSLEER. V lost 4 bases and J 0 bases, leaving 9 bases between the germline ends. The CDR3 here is CASSPSVSTNEKLFF. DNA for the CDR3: TGCGCCAGCAGCCCGAGTGTTTCAACTAATGAAAAACTGTTTTTT.

The CDR3 is CSVVLRLAPGSEQFF. In DNA form, the CDR3 reads TGCAGCGTCGTACTACGACTAGCTCCCGGGTCTGAGCAGTTCTTC. This sequence joins TRBV29-1 and TRBJ2-1; 7 bases align to TRBD2. CDR3 length: 15 residues. Germline CDR1 is SQVTM and CDR2 is ANQGSEA. Trimming removed 6 bases from V and 9 bases from J; junction bases left unmatched: 17.

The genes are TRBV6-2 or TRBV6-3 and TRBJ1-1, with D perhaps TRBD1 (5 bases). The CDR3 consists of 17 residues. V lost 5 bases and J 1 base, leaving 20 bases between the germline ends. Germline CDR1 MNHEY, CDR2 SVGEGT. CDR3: CASSPAGLGLANTEAFF. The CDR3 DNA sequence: TGTGCCAGCAGTCCAGCTGGATTGGGACTGGCGAACACTGAAGCTTTCTTT.

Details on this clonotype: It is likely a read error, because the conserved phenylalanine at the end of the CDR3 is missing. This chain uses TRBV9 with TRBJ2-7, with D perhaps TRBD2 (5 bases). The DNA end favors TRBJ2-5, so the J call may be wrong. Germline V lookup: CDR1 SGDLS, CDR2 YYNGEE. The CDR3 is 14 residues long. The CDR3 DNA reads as TGTGCCAGCAGCGTATCTTGGAGGAGGGAGACCCAGTACTTA. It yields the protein CASSVSWRRETQYL.

CDR3 residues: CASSNGARVNTEAFF. The CDR3 DNA is TGTGCCAGCAGCAACGGGGCCAGGGTTAACACTGAAGCTTTCTTT. The chain recombines TRBV6-6 with TRBJ1-1; D perhaps matches TRBD1 (5 bases). The CDR3 totals 15 residues. CDR1 is MNHNY and CDR2 is SVGAGI in the germline V gene (reference sequence). V was cut by 6 bases and J by 2 bases, with 16 bases left in between.

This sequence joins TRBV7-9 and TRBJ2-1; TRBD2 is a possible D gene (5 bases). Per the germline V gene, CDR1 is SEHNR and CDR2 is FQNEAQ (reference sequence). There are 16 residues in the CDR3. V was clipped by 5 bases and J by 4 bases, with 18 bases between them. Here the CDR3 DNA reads TGTGCCAGCAGCCCCACAAGCGGTAGTTTGTACAATGAGCAGTTCTTC. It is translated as CASSPTSGSLYNEQFF. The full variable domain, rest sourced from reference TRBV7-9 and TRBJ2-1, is DTGVSQNPRHKITKRGQNVTFRCDPISEHNRLYWYRQTLGQGPEFLTYFQNEAQLEKSRLLSDRFSAERPKGSFSTLEIQRTEQGDSAMYLCASSPTSGSLYNEQFFGPGTRLTVL.

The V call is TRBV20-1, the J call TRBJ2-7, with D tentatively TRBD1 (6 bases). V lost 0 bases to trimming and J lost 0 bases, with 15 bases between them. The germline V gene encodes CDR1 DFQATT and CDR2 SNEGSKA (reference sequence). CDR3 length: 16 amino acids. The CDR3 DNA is TGCAGTGCTAGAGATCTTTATTACAGGGCCTCCTACGAGCAGTACTTC. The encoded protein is CSARDLYYRASYEQYF.

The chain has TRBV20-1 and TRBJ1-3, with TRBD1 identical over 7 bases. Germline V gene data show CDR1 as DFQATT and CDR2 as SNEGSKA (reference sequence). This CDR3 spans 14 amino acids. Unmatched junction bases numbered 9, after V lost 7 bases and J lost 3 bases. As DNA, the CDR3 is TGCAGTGAGATCAAGGGGGCCTTTGGAAACACCATATATTTT. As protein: CSEIKGAFGNTIYF.

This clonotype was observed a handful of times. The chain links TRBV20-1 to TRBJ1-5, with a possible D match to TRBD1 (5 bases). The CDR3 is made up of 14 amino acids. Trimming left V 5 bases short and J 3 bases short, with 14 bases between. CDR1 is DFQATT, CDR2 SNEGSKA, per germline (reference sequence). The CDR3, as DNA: TGCAGTGCTTTCCGGGACGTTAACAATCAGCCCCAGCATTTT. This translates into CSAFRDVNNQPQHF.

As DNA, the CDR3 is TGTGCCAGCAGCCTTTCGAGCGGGTCGGGCACAGATACGCAGTATTTT. As protein: CASSLSSGSGTDTQYF. The chain combines TRBV9 with TRBJ2-3; D may be TRBD2 (6 bases). The V and J ends lost 4 bases and 1 base respectively, with 16 bases between them. Germline loops: CDR1 SGDLS, CDR2 YYNGEE. The CDR3 length is 16 residues.

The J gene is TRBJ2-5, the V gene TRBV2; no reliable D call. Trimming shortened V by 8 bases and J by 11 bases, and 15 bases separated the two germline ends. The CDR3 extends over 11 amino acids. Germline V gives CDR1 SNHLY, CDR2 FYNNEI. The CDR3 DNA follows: TGTGCCAGCGCTGGTAACAATGAGCAGTACTTC. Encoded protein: CASAGNNEQYF.

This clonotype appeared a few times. The CDR3 here is CASSLAGEEKLFF. The CDR3 region has the DNA TGCGCCAGCAGCTTGGCAGGGGAAGAAAAACTGTTTTTT. This chain joins TRBV5-1 and TRBJ1-4; D possibly corresponds to TRBD1 (6 bases). The V end lost 0 bases, the J end lost 8 bases, and 8 bases lay between the germline ends. The CDR3 loop spans 13 amino acids. Per the germline V gene, CDR1 is SGHRS and CDR2 is YFSETQ.

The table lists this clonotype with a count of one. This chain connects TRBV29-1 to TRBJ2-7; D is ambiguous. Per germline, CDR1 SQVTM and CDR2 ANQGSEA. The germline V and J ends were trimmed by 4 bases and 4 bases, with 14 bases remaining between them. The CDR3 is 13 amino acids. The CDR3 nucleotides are TGCAGCGTTGTCGGGCAAAACCTATACGAGCAGTACTTC. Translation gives CSVVGQNLYEQYF.

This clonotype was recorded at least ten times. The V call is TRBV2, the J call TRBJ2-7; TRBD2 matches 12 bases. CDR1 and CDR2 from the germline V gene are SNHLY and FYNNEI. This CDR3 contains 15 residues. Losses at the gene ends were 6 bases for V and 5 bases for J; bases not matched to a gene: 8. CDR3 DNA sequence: TGTGCCAGCAGAGAGCTAGCGGGAGGGCCCCACGAGCAGTACTTC. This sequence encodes CASRELAGGPHEQYF.

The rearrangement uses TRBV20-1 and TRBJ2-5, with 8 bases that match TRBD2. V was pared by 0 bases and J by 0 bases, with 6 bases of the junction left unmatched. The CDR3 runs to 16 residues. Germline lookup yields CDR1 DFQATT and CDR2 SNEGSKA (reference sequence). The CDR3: CSARDLASGYQETQYF. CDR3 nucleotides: TGCAGTGCTAGAGATCTAGCTAGCGGGTACCAAGAGACCCAGTACTTC.

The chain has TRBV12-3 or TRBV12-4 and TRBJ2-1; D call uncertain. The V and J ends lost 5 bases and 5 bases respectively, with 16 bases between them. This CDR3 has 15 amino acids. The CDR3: CASSLLPTEHNEQFF. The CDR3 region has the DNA TGTGCCAGCAGTCTTCTGCCTACCGAACACAATGAGCAGTTCTTC.